This T cell receptor beta chain was sequenced during a study of T cells after posttransplantation cyclophosphamide. This clone has just a few counts. Its specificity is not known. Sequenced by immunoSEQ multiplex PCR; TCRdb stores in-frame clones only, minus some. The data hold some 11,000 clones, with approximately 2% observed a single time. Cyclophosphamide on days +3 and +4 followed busulfan-fludarabine conditioning and a marrow graft. General study points: Later blood repertoires were often dominated by clones from the donor CD8+ memory compartment. TRB overlap between skin or GI tissue T cells and blood was limited. TRB clonality was highly associated with recipient CMV seropositivity and reactivation.

Trimming at V came to 6 bases and at J to 0 bases, leaving 2 bases not matched to a gene. The germline CDR1 and CDR2 sequences are ENHRY and SYGVKD. CDR3 length: 13 amino acids. Sequencing used PBMCs, obtained after allogeneic stem cell transplant with posttransplant cyclophosphamide. The rearrangement uses TRBV10-3 and TRBJ2-7, with 7 positions matching TRBD2. The TCR comes from a male patient aged 25-45 years who received an allogeneic stem cell transplant from a related donor, was CMV-positive, and had no GVHD. The graft donor may have given rise to some T cells. The CDR3 loop reads CAIRGGSSYEQYF. As DNA, the CDR3 is TGTGCCATCAGGGGCGGGAGCTCCTACGAGCAGTACTTC.